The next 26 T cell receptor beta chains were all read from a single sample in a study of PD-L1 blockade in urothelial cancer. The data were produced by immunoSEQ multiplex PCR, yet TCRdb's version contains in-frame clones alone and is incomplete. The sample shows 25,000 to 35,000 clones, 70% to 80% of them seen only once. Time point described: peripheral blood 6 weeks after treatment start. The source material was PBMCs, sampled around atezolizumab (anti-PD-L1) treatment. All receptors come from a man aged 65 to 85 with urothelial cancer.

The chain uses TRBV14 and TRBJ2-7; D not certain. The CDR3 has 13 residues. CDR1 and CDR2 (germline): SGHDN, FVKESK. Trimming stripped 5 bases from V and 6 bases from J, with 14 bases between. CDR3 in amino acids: CASSTRPASEQYF. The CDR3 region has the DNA TGTGCCAGCAGCACCCGACCAGCGAGCGAGCAGTACTTC. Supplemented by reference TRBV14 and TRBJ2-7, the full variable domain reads EAGVTQFPSHSVIEKGQTVTLRCDPISGHDNLYWYRRVMGKEIKFLLHFVKESKQDESGMPNNRFLAERTGGTYSTLKVQPAELEDSGVYFCASSTRPASEQYFGPGTRLTVT.

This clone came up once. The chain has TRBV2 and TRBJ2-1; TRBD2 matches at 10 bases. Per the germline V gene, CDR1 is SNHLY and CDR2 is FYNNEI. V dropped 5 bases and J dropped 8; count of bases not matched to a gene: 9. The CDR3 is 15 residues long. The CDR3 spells CASSWSGRAGDEQFF. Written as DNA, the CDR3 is TGTGCCAGCAGTTGGAGCGGGAGGGCCGGGGATGAGCAGTTCTTC.

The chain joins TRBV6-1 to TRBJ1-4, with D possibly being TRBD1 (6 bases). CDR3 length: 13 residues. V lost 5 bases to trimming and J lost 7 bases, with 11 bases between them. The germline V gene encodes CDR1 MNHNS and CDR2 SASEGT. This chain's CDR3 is CASSTAGAEKLFF. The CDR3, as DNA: TGTGCCAGCAGTACGGCAGGGGCTGAAAAACTGTTTTTT.

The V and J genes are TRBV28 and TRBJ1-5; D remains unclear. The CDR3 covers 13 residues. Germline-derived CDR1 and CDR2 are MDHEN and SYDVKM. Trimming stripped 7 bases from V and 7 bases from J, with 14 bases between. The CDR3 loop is CASTHKERQPQHF. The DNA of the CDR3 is TGTGCCAGCACCCACAAGGAGAGGCAGCCCCAGCATTTT.

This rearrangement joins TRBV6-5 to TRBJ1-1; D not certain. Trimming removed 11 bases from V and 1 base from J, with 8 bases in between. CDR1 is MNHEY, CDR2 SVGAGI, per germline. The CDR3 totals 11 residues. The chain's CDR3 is CAVRSNTEAFF. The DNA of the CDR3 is TGTGCCGTTCGGTCGAACACTGAAGCTTTCTTT.

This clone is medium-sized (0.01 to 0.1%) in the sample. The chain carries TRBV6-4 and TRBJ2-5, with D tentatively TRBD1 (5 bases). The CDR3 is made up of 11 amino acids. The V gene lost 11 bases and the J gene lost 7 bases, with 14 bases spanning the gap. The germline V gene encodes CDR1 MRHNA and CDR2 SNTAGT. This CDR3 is CAGHSKGTQYF. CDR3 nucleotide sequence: TGTGCCGGACACAGTAAGGGGACCCAGTACTTC.

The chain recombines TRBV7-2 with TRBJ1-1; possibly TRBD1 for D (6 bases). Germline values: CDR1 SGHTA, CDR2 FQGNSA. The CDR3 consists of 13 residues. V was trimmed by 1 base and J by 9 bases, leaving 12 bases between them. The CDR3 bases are TGTGCCAGCAGCTTAGAGGCCAGGGGACAAGCTTTCTTT. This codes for CASSLEARGQAFF.

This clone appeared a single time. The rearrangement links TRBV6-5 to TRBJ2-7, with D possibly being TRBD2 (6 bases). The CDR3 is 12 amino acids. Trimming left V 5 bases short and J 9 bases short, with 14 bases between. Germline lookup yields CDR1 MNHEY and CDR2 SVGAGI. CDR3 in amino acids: CASSHPGGGQYF. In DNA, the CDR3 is TGTGCCAGCAGTCACCCCGGGGGTGGGCAGTACTTC.

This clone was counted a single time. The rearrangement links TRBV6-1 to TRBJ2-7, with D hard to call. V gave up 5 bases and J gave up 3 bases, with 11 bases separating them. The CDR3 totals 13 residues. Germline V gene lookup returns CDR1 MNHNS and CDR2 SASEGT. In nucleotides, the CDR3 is TGTGCCAGCAGTCAAGGGTTCGGCTACGAGCAGTACTTC. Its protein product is CASSQGFGYEQYF.

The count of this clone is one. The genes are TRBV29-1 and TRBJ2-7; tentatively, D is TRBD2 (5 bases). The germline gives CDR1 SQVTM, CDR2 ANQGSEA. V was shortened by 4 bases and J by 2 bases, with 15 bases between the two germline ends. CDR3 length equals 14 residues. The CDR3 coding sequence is TGCAGCGTTGGGCTAGGAGCGGTCCCCTACGAGCAGTACTTC. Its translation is CSVGLGAVPYEQYF.

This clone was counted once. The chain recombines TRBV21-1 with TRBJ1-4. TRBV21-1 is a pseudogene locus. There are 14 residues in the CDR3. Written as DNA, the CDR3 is TGTGCCAGCCCCCCGAAGCCAACTAATGAAAAACTGTTTTTT. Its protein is CASPPKPTNEKLFF.

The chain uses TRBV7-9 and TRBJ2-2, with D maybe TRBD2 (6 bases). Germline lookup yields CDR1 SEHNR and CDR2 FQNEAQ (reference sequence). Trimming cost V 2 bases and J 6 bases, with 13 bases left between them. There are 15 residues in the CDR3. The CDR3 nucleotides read TGTGCCAGCAGCTTAATTCCTAGCGCCTCCGGGGAGCTGTTTTTT. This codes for CASSLIPSASGELFF.

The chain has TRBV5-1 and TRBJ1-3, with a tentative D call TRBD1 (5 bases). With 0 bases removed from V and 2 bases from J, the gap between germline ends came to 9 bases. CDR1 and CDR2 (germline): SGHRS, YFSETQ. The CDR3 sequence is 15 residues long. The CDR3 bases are TGCGCCAGCAGCTTGGCCGGGGGAACTGGAAACACCATATATTTT. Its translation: CASSLAGGTGNTIYF.

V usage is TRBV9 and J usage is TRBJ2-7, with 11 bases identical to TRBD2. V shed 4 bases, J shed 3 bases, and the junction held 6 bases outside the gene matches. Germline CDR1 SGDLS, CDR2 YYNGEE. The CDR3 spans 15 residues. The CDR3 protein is CASSSVAGGYYEQYF. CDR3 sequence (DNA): TGTGCCAGCAGCTCCGTAGCGGGAGGGTACTACGAGCAGTACTTC.

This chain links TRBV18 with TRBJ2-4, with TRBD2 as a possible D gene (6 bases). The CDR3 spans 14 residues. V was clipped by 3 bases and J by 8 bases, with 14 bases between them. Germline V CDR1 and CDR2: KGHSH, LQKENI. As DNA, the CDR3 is TGTGCCAGCTCACCTGAGAATCGGAGGGACATTCAGTACTTC. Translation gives CASSPENRRDIQYF.

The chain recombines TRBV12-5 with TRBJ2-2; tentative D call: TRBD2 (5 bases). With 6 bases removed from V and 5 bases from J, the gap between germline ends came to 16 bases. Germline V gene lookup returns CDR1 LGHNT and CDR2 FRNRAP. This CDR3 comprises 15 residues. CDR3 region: CASGEYSRGTGELFF. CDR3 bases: TGTGCTAGTGGCGAATACTCACGGGGTACCGGGGAGCTGTTTTTT. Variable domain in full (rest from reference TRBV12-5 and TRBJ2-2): DARVTQTPRHKVTEMGQEVTMRCQPILGHNTVFWYRQTMMQGLELLAYFRNRAPLDDSGMPKDRFSAEMPDATLATLKIQPSEPRDSAVYFCASGEYSRGTGELFFGEGSRLTVL.

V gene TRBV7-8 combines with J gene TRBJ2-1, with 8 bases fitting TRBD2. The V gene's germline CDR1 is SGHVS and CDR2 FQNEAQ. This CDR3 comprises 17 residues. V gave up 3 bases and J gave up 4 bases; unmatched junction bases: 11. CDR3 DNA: TGTGCCAGCAGCTTTGGGACTAGAGACGATATTTACAATGAGCAGTTCTTC. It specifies CASSFGTRDDIYNEQFF.

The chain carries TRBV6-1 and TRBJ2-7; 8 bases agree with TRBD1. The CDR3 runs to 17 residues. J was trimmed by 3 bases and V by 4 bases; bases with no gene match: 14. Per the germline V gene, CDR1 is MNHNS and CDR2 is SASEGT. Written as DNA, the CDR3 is TGTGCCAGCAGTGCCAACCCAGGGGGCAGACATCACTACGAGCAGTACTTC. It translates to CASSANPGGRHHYEQYF.

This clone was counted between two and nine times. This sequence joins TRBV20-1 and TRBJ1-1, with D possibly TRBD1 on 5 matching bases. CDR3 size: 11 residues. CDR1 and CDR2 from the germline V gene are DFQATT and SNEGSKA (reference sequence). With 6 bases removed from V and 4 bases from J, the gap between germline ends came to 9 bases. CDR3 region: CSARTRTEAFF. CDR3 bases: TGCAGTGCAAGGACACGCACTGAAGCTTTCTTT.

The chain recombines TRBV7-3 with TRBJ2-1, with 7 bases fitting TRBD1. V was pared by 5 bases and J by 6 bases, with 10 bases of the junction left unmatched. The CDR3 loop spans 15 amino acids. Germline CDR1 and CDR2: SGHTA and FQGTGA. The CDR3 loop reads CASSNTGTVPNEQFF. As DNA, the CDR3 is TGTGCCAGCAGCAATACCGGGACAGTCCCCAATGAGCAGTTCTTC.

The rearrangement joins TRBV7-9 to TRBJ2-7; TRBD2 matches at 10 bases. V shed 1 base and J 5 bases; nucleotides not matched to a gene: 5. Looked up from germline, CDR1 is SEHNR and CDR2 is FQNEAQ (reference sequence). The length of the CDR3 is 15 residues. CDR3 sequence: CASSLGASGSHEQYF. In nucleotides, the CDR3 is TGTGCCAGCAGCTTAGGGGCTAGCGGGAGTCACGAGCAGTACTTC.

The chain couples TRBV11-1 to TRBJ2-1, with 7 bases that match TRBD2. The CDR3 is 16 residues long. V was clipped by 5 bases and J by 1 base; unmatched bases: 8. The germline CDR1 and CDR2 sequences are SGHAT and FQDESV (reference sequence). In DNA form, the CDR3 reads TGTGCCAGCAGCCTCGGGACTACACCATCCTACAATGAGCAGTTCTTC. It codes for CASSLGTTPSYNEQFF.

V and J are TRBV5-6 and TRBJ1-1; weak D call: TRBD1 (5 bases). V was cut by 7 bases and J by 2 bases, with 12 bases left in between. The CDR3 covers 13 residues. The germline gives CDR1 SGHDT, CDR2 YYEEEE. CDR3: CASLRQPNTEAFF. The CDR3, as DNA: TGTGCCAGCCTAAGACAGCCCAACACTGAAGCTTTCTTT.

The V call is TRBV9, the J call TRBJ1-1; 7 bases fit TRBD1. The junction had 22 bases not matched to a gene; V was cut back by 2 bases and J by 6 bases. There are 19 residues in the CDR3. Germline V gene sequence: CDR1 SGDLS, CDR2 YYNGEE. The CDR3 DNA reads TGTGCCAGCAGCGTCCATTCTCGGGGGGGACAGCCAACATTCGCTGAAGCTTTCTTT. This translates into CASSVHSRGGQPTFAEAFF.

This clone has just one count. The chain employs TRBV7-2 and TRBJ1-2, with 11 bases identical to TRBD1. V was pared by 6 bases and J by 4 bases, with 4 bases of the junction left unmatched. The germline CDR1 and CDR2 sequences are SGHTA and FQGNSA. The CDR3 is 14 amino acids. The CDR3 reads CASSPGQGGYGYTF. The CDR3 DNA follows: TGTGCCAGCAGTCCGGGACAGGGGGGCTATGGCTACACCTTC.

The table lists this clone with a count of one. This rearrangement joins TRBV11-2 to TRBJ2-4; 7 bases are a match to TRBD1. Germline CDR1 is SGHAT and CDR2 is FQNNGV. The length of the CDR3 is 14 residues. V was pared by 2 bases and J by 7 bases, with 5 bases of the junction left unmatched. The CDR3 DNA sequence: TGTGCCAGCAGCTTACCGACAGGGTCGAACATTCAGTACTTC. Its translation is CASSLPTGSNIQYF.